Listed below are T cell receptor beta chains from one sample, sequenced in a study of CD8 T cells in ankylosing spondylitis. Each CDR3 protein is one row after TCRdb ran MiXCR on the 5' RACE reads. The sample has hundreds of thousands of distinct CDR3 sequences; over 30% are singletons. The sequencing sample was made of blood, either unsorted or a sorted T cell fraction (not recorded which). The receptors stem from a male donor with ankylosing spondylitis or in good health (not recorded which). Each CDR3 is given with its conserved first and last residue. Each record gives: clone size, J gene, D gene, V gene, CDR3 protein, CDR3 DNA. D genes are given only for firm matches. Not all rows give a size; the values are once, few, many and, for expanded clones, a class.

>-|TRBJ2-2|TRBD2|TRBV6-5
CASSYLGLAGGPTGELFF
TGTGCCAGCAGTTACCTTGGACTAGCGGGGGGGCCCACCGGGGAGCTGTTTTTT
>few|TRBJ2-5|-|TRBV7-9
CASSPGWGRQETQYF
TGTGCCAGCAGCCCCGGTTGGGGGCGCCAAGAGACCCAGTACTTC
>-|TRBJ2-5|-|TRBV20-1
CSAPKRTDQETQYF
TGCAGTGCACCCAAGAGGACAGATCAAGAGACCCAGTACTTC
>-|TRBJ1-2|-|TRBV12-3/TRBV12-4
CASSVKGDGYTF
TGTGCCAGCAGTGTTAAGGGGGACGGCTACACCTTC
>few|TRBJ2-7|TRBD1|TRBV20-1
CSARWDRTRGEQYF
TGCAGTGCTAGATGGGACAGGACCAGGGGCGAGCAGTACTTC
>-|TRBJ2-2|-|TRBV29-1
CSVVPGRSDTGELFF
TGCAGCGTTGTCCCGGGGCGCTCCGACACCGGGGAGCTGTTTTTT
>-|TRBJ1-2|TRBD1|TRBV12-3/TRBV12-4
CASTSTGAGGPFYGYTF
TGTGCCAGCACCTCAACGGGGGCAGGGGGCCCGTTCTATGGCTACACCTTC
>few|TRBJ2-2|-|TRBV6-1
CARRDLNTGELFF
TGTGCACGCCGGGACCTGAACACCGGGGAGCTGTTTTTT
>few|TRBJ1-5|-|TRBV12-3/TRBV12-4
CASSLRGRSNQPQHF
TGTGCCAGCAGTTTAAGGGGTAGGAGCAATCAGCCCCAGCATTTT
>-|TRBJ2-1|-|TRBV3-1
CASSPGAREQFF
TGTGCCAGCAGCCCAGGGGCACGGGAGCAGTTCTTC
>few|TRBJ2-1|TRBD2|TRBV7-9
CASSSIYLAGIYNEQFF
TGTGCCAGCAGCTCGATCTATCTAGCGGGGATCTACAATGAGCAGTTCTTC
>-|TRBJ2-1|-|TRBV29-1
CSVPYRTNNEQFF
TGCAGCGTTCCTTACAGGACCAACAATGAGCAGTTCTTC
>many|TRBJ2-3|-|TRBV6-5
CASRDSVGDTQYF
TGTGCCAGCAGAGACTCGGTCGGAGATACGCAGTATTTT
>-|TRBJ2-1|TRBD2|TRBV4-1
CASSQELGLADHNEQFF
TGCGCCAGCAGCCAAGAGTTGGGACTAGCGGACCACAATGAGCAGTTCTTC
>-|TRBJ1-6|-|TRBV7-2
CASSRSIRLALHF
TGTGCCAGCAGCCGTTCGATTCGACTCGCCCTCCACTTT
>few|TRBJ2-1|TRBD1|TRBV12-3/TRBV12-4
CASSLAAWGQEYNEQFF
TGTGCCAGCAGTTTAGCGGCTTGGGGACAGGAATACAATGAGCAGTTCTTC
>-|TRBJ1-2|-|TRBV6-5
CASSYTTLTGPYGYTF
TGTGCCAGCAGTTACACTACTTTGACAGGACCCTATGGCTACACCTTC
>-|TRBJ2-3|TRBD2|TRBV10-2
CASSSGTSGGASDTQYF
TGCGCCAGCAGTTCCGGGACTAGCGGGGGGGCTTCAGATACGCAGTATTTT
>few|TRBJ2-1|-|TRBV7-9
CASSLSLPYNEQFF
TGTGCCAGCAGCTTATCTCTACCTTACAATGAGCAGTTCTTC
>many|TRBJ2-7|-|TRBV10-3
CAIRSDSGSYEQYF
TGTGCCATCAGATCGGACTCGGGCTCCTACGAGCAGTACTTC
>-|TRBJ1-2|TRBD1|TRBV12-3/TRBV12-4
CASSLEPGGDGYTF
TGTGCCAGCAGTTTAGAGCCAGGGGGCGATGGCTACACCTTC
>few|TRBJ1-2|TRBD1|TRBV7-2
CASSLGQGGGYTF
TGTGCCAGCAGCTTAGGACAGGGAGGTGGCTACACCTTC
>-|TRBJ2-1|TRBD2|TRBV9
CASSVGGGGSHNEQFF
TGTGCCAGCAGCGTAGGCGGCGGGGGGTCCCACAATGAGCAGTTCTTC
>-|TRBJ2-3|-|TRBV7-3
CASSLRVSPDTQYF
TGTGCCAGCAGCTTAAGGGTCTCCCCAGATACGCAGTATTTT